This T cell receptor (beta chain) emerged from a study of identical twins. General study results and limits: For zero-insertion analyses, partial confounding could come from invariant MAIT and iNKT cells. Twins shared beta out-of-frame sequences in excess, but this excess was weaker. Out-of-frame alpha sequences shared between twins exhibited an excess of low generation probability. There were fewer insertions in abundant cord blood beta clonotypes, but memory repertoires showed no such pattern.

To note about this clonotype: Its specificity is not known.

The CDR3 extends over 15 amino acids. V was cut by 4 bases and J by 6 bases, with 17 bases left in between. From germline, CDR1 is SGHRS and CDR2 YFSETQ. Using its own MiXCR run on the 5' RACE reads, TCRdb lists one record per CDR3 protein. Of some 590,000 distinct CDR3 sequences listed, more than 9% are singletons. The sample was also linked to a second study, of yellow fever vaccine responses in identical twins.

The sequence was obtained from a young woman in good health. Material: PBMCs. This rearrangement joins TRBV5-1 to TRBJ2-1, with D perhaps matching TRBD1 or TRBD2 (6 bases each). This CDR3 reads CASSLTRGPGNEQFF. CDR3 sequence (DNA): TGCGCCAGCAGCCTGACACGGGGGCCGGGCAATGAGCAGTTCTTC. Full variable domain (outside the CDR3, taken from reference TRBV5-1 and TRBJ2-1): KAGVTQTPRYLIKTRGQQVTLSCSPISGHRSVSWYQQTPGQGLQFLFEYFSETQRNKGNFPGRFSGRQFSNSRSEMNVSTLELGDSALYLCASSLTRGPGNEQFFGPGTRLTVL.